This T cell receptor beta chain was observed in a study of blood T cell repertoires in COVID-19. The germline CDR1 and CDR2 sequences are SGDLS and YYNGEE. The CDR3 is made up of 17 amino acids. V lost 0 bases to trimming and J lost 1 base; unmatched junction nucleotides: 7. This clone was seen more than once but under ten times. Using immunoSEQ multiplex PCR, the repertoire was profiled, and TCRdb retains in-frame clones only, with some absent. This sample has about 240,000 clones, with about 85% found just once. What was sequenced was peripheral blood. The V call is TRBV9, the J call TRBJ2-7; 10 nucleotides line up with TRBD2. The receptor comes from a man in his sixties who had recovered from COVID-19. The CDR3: CASSVEAGGFSSYEQYF. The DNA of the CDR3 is TGTGCCAGCAGCGTAGAAGCGGGGGGGTTCTCTTCCTACGAGCAGTACTTC.